This is a list of T cell receptor beta chains from one sample in a study of T cell repertoires in cytomegalovirus infection. TCRdb re-derived calls from the reads in MiXCR, one entry per CDR3 protein. The sample carries fewer than 550,000 distinct CDR3 sequences, 11% recorded once. The sequencing sample was made of PBMCs. The origin of the receptors is a human donor in good health (CMV status not recorded). Some clones in this sample may be carry-over from other donors' samples. CDR3s include the opening cysteine and the closing phenylalanine or tryptophan. D genes are given only for firm matches. Not every row has a clone size; where given, it reads once, few, many or a size class.

V,size,J,D,CDR3,DNA
TRBV7-2,many,TRBJ2-7,TRBD2,CASSFGLAGYEQYF,TGTGCCAGCAGCTTTGGACTAGCGGGGTACGAGCAGTACTTC
TRBV28,many,TRBJ2-7,TRBD1,CASRLTGGNYEQYF,TGTGCCAGCAGACTGACAGGGGGCAACTACGAGCAGTACTTC
TRBV6-1,many,TRBJ1-2,NA,CASKGGQGTDYGYTF,TGTGCCAGCAAGGGCGGCCAGGGAACGGACTATGGCTACACCTTC
TRBV20-1,NA,TRBJ1-4,NA,CSAPDLNNEKLFF,TGCAGTGCTCCGGACTTGAATAATGAAAAACTGTTTTTT
TRBV6-4,NA,TRBJ2-1,NA,CAGLHLPLGSNEQFF,TGTGCCGGTTTACACCTACCCTTGGGGTCCAATGAGCAGTTCTTC
TRBV29-1,NA,TRBJ2-3,TRBD2,CSVEDENGGAPTDTQYF,TGCAGCGTTGAAGATGAGAACGGGGGGGCCCCCACAGATACGCAGTATTTT
TRBV7-9,NA,TRBJ1-1,NA,CASSSSTPNTEAFF,TGTGCCAGCAGCTCGAGCACCCCGAACACTGAAGCTTTCTTT
TRBV6-5,many,TRBJ2-5,NA,CASSYDRKETQYF,TGTGCCAGCAGTTACGACAGAAAAGAGACCCAGTACTTC
TRBV10-3,many,TRBJ2-7,TRBD2,CAISGGLAAVYEQYF,TGTGCCATCAGTGGAGGGCTAGCGGCTGTATACGAGCAGTACTTC
TRBV7-6,few,TRBJ2-1,TRBD2,CASSLLAGGDEQFF,TGTGCCAGCAGCTTACTAGCGGGAGGAGATGAGCAGTTCTTC
TRBV7-2,many,TRBJ2-7,NA,CASSLEYSSYEQYF,TGTGCCAGCAGCTTAGAGTACAGCTCCTACGAGCAGTACTTC
TRBV6-6,many,TRBJ2-6,NA,CASSPQGANVLTF,TGTGCCAGCAGTCCACAGGGGGCCAACGTCCTGACTTTC
TRBV7-9,many,TRBJ2-7,NA,CASSLDSRYEQYF,TGTGCCAGCAGCTTAGACAGCCGCTACGAGCAGTACTTC
TRBV7-2,many,TRBJ2-3,NA,CASSFLLDTQYF,TGTGCCAGCAGCTTTCTTTTGGATACGCAGTATTTT
TRBV7-3,many,TRBJ1-1,NA,CASSLYQGVTEAFF,TGTGCCAGCAGCCTCTACCAGGGTGTGACTGAAGCTTTCTTT
TRBV7-9,many,TRBJ2-7,TRBD1,CASSRDRASEQYF,TGTGCCAGCAGCCGAGACAGGGCCTCTGAGCAGTACTTC
TRBV27,NA,TRBJ2-5,TRBD2,CASAGLAEYQETQYF,TGTGCCAGCGCCGGACTAGCGGAGTACCAAGAGACCCAGTACTTC
TRBV20-1,NA,TRBJ2-7,TRBD2,CSARPPSGGPYEQYF,TGCAGTGCTAGGCCCCCTAGCGGGGGCCCCTACGAGCAGTACTTC
TRBV7-2,many,TRBJ2-3,TRBD1,CASSQGQGWTDTQYF,TGTGCCAGCAGCCAAGGACAGGGATGGACAGATACGCAGTATTTT
TRBV29-1,many,TRBJ1-1,NA,CSVESRPNTEAFF,TGCAGCGTTGAGTCCAGGCCTAACACTGAAGCTTTCTTT
TRBV13,few,TRBJ2-1,TRBD2,CASSPYGTSKGEQFF,TGTGCCAGCAGCCCCTACGGGACTAGCAAGGGTGAGCAGTTCTTC
TRBV27,NA,TRBJ2-5,NA,CASSSPMRSGETQYF,TGTGCCAGCAGTTCCCCAATGAGATCCGGCGAGACCCAGTACTTC
TRBV7-2,many,TRBJ2-3,NA,CASSTRGPDTQYF,TGTGCCAGCTCAACTCGGGGCCCAGATACGCAGTATTTT
TRBV7-9,many,TRBJ2-5,TRBD1,CASITDRGRGETQYF,TGTGCCAGCATCACGGACAGGGGGCGAGGAGAGACCCAGTACTTC
TRBV5-1,many,TRBJ1-2,NA,CASSPESRPGYGYTF,TGCGCCAGCAGCCCCGAGAGCAGACCCGGCTATGGCTACACCTTC
TRBV6-2/TRBV6-3,many,TRBJ1-2,NA,CASGTYGYTF,TGTGCCAGCGGGACTTATGGCTACACCTTC
TRBV19,NA,TRBJ1-2,NA,CASSYHTPRGGYTF,TGTGCCAGTAGTTACCATACCCCACGTGGCGGCTACACCTTC
TRBV7-9,many,TRBJ2-5,NA,CASSPSWEGAGETQYF,TGTGCCAGCAGCCCCTCATGGGAAGGGGCCGGAGAGACCCAGTACTTC
TRBV19,many,TRBJ1-5,NA,CASNEGDQPQHF,TGTGCCAGTAACGAGGGGGATCAGCCCCAGCATTTT
TRBV5-4,NA,TRBJ2-4,NA,CASSLAGIGGNIQYF,TGTGCCAGCAGCTTGGCAGGGATAGGGGGGAACATTCAGTACTTC
TRBV5-5,few,TRBJ2-2,NA,CASSADRGTGELFF,TGTGCCAGCAGCGCGGACAGAGGGACCGGGGAGCTGTTTTTT
TRBV20-1,many,TRBJ2-2,NA,CSATRSADAGELFF,TGCAGTGCTACTCGAAGCGCGGATGCCGGGGAGCTGTTTTTT
TRBV29-1,once,TRBJ2-2,TRBD1,CSVLGQGLPNTGELFF,TGCAGCGTCCTGGGACAGGGGCTACCGAACACCGGGGAGCTGTTTTTT
TRBV5-1,NA,TRBJ2-7,TRBD2,CASSWLLAGGGEQYF,TGCGCCAGCAGCTGGCTACTAGCGGGAGGCGGAGAGCAGTACTTC
TRBV6-2/TRBV6-3,many,TRBJ2-1,NA,CASSIRRGANEQFF,TGTGCCAGCAGTATTAGGAGGGGGGCGAATGAGCAGTTCTTC
TRBV20-1,NA,TRBJ1-2,TRBD1,CSADAGTGEVKGYTF,TGCAGTGCAGACGCCGGGACAGGGGAAGTTAAGGGCTACACCTTC
TRBV6-1,NA,TRBJ1-1,TRBD1,CASVDWDRGRGTEAFF,TGTGCCAGCGTTGACTGGGACAGGGGGCGCGGGACTGAAGCTTTCTTT
TRBV7-9,NA,TRBJ2-7,NA,CASSLAGGSYPYEQYF,TGTGCCAGCAGCTTAGCTGGGGGGAGCTATCCCTACGAGCAGTACTTC
TRBV2,many,TRBJ2-3,NA,CASSSPYFGGGTDTQYF,TGTGCCAGCAGCTCCCCCTATTTCGGCGGGGGCACAGATACGCAGTATTTT
TRBV14,many,TRBJ2-7,NA,CASSQRTTSYEQYF,TGTGCCAGCAGCCAAAGGACGACCTCCTACGAGCAGTACTTC
TRBV19,many,TRBJ1-1,NA,CASSIPQGTEAFF,TGTGCCAGTAGTATCCCTCAGGGGACTGAAGCTTTCTTT
TRBV20-1,many,TRBJ1-3,TRBD1,CSAREATGLNTIYF,TGCAGTGCTAGAGAGGCGACAGGGCTAAACACCATATATTTT
TRBV12-5,many,TRBJ2-1,TRBD1,CASGLSTGVSNEQFF,TGTGCTAGTGGTTTGTCGACAGGGGTCTCCAATGAGCAGTTCTTC